The clone carrying this T cell receptor beta chain was seen a handful of times. No antigen is known for it. The sample belongs to a study of glioma-infiltrating T cells. Notes on the study in general: Gliomas, especially low-grade, showed above-expected tissue-blood divergence; non-neoplastic patients showed below.

TCR alpha and beta CDR3 regions were amplified from RNA using iRepertoire nested multiplex PCR. From the multiplex PCR reads, TCRdb called clonotypes with MiXCR, one entry per CDR3 protein. Of around 130,000 distinct CDR3 sequences listed, under 30% were seen once; the top ten hold 27%. This CDR3 region has 17 residues. Germline V gene lookup returns CDR1 DFQATT and CDR2 SNEGSKA (reference sequence). The V and J ends lost 3 bases and 1 base, in that order; junction bases with no gene match: 7. The sequence came from a human donor with low-grade glioma or glioblastoma, undergoing nonglioma brain surgery, or in good health (not recorded which). V and J are TRBV20-1 and TRBJ2-5; 14 nucleotides line up with TRBD2. Sequenced input: glioma tissue, nonneoplastic brain tissue, or PBMCs (not recorded which). CDR3 DNA sequence: TGCAGTGCTAGCCCGGGACTAGCGGGGGACACCCAAGAGACCCAGTACTTC. It yields the protein CSASPGLAGDTQETQYF.